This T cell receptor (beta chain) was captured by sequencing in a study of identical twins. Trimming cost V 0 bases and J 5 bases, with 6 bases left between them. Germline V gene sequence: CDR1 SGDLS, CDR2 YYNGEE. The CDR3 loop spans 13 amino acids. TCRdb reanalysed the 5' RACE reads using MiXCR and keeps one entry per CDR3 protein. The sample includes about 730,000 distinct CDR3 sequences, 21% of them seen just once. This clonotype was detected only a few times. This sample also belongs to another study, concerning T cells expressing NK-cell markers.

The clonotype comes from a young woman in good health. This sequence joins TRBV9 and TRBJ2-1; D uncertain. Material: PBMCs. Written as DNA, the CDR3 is TGTGCCAGCAGCGTAGCGGTAAACAATGAGCAGTTCTTC. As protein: CASSVAVNNEQFF.